This T cell receptor beta chain was captured by sequencing in a study of CXCR3-negative and CXCR3-positive naive CD8 T cells. Overall study results and limits: CXCR3-positive naive cells carried more hydrophobic TRB CDR3s than CXCR3-negative ones.

The libraries of TRB cDNA were prepared using 5' RACE with UMI labels. No DNA is given; TCRdb re-called the 5' RACE reads and lists each CDR3 protein once. The sample holds about 150,000 distinct CDR3 sequences. A remark on this clonotype: Its antigen is not identified.

CDR1 and CDR2 from the germline V gene are SGHTA and FQGNSA. The CDR3 is made up of 17 amino acids. The sequencing sample was made of naive CXCR3+ CD8+ T cells from blood. Subset in this sample: CD45RO-CCR7+CD27+CD95- naive CD8+ T cells expressing CXCR3 (TNR3+). The chain combines TRBV7-2 with TRBJ2-1; the TCRdb call, TRBD2, lacks DNA for checking. The receptor was derived from a human donor in good health. Some clones in this sample may be carry-over from other donors' samples. CDR3: CASSLVPAGGPGDEQFF.